This T cell receptor (beta chain) was obtained from a study of long-term antiretroviral therapy in people with HIV (dated by TCRdb to between 2021 and 2022). Context from the whole study: Collection of the earliest samples took place about a decade ahead of the 2015 WHO recommendation for immediate ART, at a time when ART was typically delayed until CD4 counts fell. From some 30 adults with confirmed HIV infection, the cohort provided approximately 190 cryopreserved PBMC samples, gathered serially across a mean of approximately six years (range 1-12). A retrospective serial study tested whether ART initiation and durable HIV suppression were associated with changes in peripheral blood TRB repertoire composition and diversity. Test extractions of a monoclonal T-cell line alongside approximately 34 polyclonal samples showed no cross-contamination during QIAcube processing. About 35% of the 30 participants with HIV were female. Broader findings and caveats from the paper: Unsorted PBMC were profiled instead of sorted CD4+ and CD8+ T cells because pre-ART samples had limited cell numbers. Samples dated from about 2004 to 2017, and the ART regimens used may be less effective than current ones. Starting ART was linked to a significant rise in TRB diversity, yet even after long-term ART the diversity remained significantly lower than in transplant donor controls. No data were available on ART adherence, viral resistance or therapy changes, limiting inferences about post-ART repertoire changes. CDR3 length ranges in HIV repertoires were narrower than in controls, and network structure suggested an antigen-experienced repertoire with only a slight naive shift after ART. Expanded TRB clones identified before ART initiation dominated the repertoire across all time points, though the dominance fluctuated and decreased in many PLHIV after ART. Since PBMC availability was limited, sequencing covered only the TCR beta chain, with no alpha chain pairing.

This clone showed up just once. This clone's antigen is unknown. Base qualities were left out, and no much larger clone turns up one base away. Taken from cysteine to phenylalanine, the CDR3 has 14 residues. Just CDR3 DNA is preserved here, 42 bases in frame from base 1. Reading the germline V gene gives CDR1 SGHRS and CDR2 YFSETQ. V was cut back by 0 bases and J by 4 bases, leaving a gap of 9 bases between them. The immunoSEQ hsTCRB v3.0 assay was used at survey level resolution for TRB variable region sequencing. The targeted TRB sequencing depth was roughly 40,000-50,000 T-cell genomes per sample. An Illumina MiSeq with a v3 150-cycle kit was used to sequence the pooled TRB libraries. As for the original processing: Repertoire analysis was run in R within a reproducible Nextflow workflow that covered QC, data transformation and analysis. LymphoSeq2, an R package for exploring AIRR-Seq data, was used to implement the custom analyses. A handful of samples that produced fewer than 5000 total TRB sequences were removed, so approximately 170 HIV repertoires were analyzed. Among the approximately 200 retained HIV repertoires, 59 were collected before ART initiation and approximately 130 were collected after ART initiation. Each repertoire was downsampled to 5000 TRB nucleotide sequences, and summary statistics were averaged across 100 downsampling iterations. Only TRB sequences with CDR3 regions of at least seven amino acids were retained for analysis. Diversity was assessed using a clonality score derived from Shannon entropy and using the Gini coefficient. In the repertoire networks, any two of the top 5000 CDR3 amino acid sequences were connected whenever the two sequences differed by an edit distance of one. Antigen specificity groups and MHC restriction were predicted for TRB CDR3 amino acid sequences with GLIPH2. To flag known CMV, EBV, HIV or tissue antigen associations, CDR3 amino acid sequences were matched against VDJdb and McPAS-TCR. Pre-ART, post-ART and control groups were compared with Wilcoxon signed-rank tests and Holm-Bonferroni correction. Entries here come from immuneACCESS through TCRdb and include only in-frame sequences with V and J called. Some clones fail to appear in such tables; in the studies checked, an unresolved V gene covers under half of the shortfall, and the cause of the remainder is unknown. That table supplies the V and J calls and clone size; D and trimming were determined from the DNA. The sample records about 39,000 clones, about 86% of which are singletons. The ten largest account for 3.9% of the sample.

Participants were included only if at least one PBMC sample before ART initiation and at least two post-ART samples were available. Treatment was received in the United States of America by all participants with HIV. Cryopreserved samples of roughly 0.95-10 million PBMC were thawed and washed before DNA extraction. At the time of the earliest PBMC sample for each participant with HIV, ages ranged from about 23 to 60 years. Per participant, PBMC samples came from 1-4 timepoints prior to ART initiation and 2-8 timepoints following ART initiation, for a median of 7 samples. Serial HIV viral load, CD4+ T-cell count, ART history and demographic data were obtained for every participant. Genomic DNA was extracted from unsorted PBMC with a Qiagen kit on a QIAcube, with processing performed in batches of 12 samples.

The sequence came from a woman between 18 and 30 years old with HIV. The sequenced sample was unsorted PBMCs, obtained just before starting antiretroviral therapy. The rearrangement joined TRBV5-1 to TRBJ2-3; a confident D gene designation cannot be given. The DNA is as follows: TGCGCCAGCAGCTTGGGGGCAGTGGCAGATACGCAGTATTTT. Translated, this gives CASSLGAVADTQYF.